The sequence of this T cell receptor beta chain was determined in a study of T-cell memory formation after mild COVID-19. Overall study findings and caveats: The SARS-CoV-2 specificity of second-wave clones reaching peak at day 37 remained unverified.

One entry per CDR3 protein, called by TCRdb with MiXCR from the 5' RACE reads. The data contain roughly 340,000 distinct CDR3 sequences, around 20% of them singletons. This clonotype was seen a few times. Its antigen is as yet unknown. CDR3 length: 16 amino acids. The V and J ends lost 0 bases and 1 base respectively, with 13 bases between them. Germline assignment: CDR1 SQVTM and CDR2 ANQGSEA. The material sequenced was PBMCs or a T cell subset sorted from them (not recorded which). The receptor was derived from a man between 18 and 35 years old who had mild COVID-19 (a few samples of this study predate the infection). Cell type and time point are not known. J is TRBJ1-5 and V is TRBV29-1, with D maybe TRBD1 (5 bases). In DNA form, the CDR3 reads TGCAGCGTTGAAGATTGGGGGAGGGCGAGCAATCAGCCCCAGCATTTT. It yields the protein CSVEDWGRASNQPQHF.